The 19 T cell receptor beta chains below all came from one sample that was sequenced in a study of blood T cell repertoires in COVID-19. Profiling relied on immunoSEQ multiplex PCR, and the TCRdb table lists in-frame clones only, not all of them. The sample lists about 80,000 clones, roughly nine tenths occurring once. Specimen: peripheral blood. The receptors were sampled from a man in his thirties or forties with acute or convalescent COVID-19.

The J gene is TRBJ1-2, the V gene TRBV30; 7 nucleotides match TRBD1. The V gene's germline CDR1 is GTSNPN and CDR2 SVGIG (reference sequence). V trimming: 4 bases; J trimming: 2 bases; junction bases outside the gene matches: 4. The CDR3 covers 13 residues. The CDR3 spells CAWTLTGNYGYTF. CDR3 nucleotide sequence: TGTGCCTGGACCCTGACAGGGAACTATGGCTACACCTTC.

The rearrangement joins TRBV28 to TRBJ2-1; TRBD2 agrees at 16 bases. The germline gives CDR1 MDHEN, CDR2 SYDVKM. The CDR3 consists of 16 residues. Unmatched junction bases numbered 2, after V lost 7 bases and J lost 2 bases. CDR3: CASMGLAGGAYNEQFF. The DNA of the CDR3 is TGTGCCAGCATGGGACTAGCGGGAGGGGCCTACAATGAGCAGTTCTTC.

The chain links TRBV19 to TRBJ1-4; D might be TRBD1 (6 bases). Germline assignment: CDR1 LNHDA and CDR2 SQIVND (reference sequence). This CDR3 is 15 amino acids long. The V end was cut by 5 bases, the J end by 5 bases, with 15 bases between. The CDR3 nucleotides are TGTGCCAGTAGTGGCAACCGACAGGCGAATGAAAAACTGTTTTTT. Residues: CASSGNRQANEKLFF.

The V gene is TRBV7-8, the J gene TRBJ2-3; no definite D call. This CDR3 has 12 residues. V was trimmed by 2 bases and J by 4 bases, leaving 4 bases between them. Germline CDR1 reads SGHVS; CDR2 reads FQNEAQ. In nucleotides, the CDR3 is TGTGCCAGCAGCTTACAATCAGATACGCAGTATTTT. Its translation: CASSLQSDTQYF.

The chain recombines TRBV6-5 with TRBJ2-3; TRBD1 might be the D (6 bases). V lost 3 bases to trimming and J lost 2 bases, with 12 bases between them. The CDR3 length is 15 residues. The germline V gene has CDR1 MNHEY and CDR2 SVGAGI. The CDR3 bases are TGTGCCAGCAGTTATACGGGACACATCACAGATACGCAGTATTTT. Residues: CASSYTGHITDTQYF.

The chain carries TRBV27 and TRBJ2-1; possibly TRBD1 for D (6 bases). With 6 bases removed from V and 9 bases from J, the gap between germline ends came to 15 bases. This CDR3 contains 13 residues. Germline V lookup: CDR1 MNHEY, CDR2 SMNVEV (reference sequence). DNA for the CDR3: TGTGCCAGCAGGGGCAGGGGTCGGAGTGAGCAGTTCTTC. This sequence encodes CASRGRGRSEQFF.

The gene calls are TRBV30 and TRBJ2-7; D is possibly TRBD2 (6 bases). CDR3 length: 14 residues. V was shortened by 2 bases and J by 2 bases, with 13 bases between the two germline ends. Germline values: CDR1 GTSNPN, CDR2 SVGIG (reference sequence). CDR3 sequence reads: CAWSNQGGPYEQYF. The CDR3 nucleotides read TGTGCCTGGAGTAACCAGGGAGGTCCCTACGAGCAGTACTTC.

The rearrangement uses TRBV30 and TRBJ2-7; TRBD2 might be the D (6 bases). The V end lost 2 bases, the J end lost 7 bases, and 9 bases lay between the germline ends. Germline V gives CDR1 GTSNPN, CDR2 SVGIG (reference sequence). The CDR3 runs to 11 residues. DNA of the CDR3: TGTGCCTGGAGTCCGGCGGGGGAGCAGTACTTC. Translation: CAWSPAGEQYF.

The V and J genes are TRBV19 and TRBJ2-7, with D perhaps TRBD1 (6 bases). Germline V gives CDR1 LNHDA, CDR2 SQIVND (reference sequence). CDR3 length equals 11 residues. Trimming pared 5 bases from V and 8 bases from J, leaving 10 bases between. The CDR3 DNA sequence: TGTGCCAGTAGTTATGGGGGCCAGCAGTACTTC. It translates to CASSYGGQQYF.

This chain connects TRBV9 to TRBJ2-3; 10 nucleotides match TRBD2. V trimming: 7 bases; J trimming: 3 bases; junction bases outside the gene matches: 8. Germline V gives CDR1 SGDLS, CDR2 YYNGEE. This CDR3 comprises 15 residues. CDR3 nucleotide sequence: TGTGCCAGCGCCGGGACTAGCGTGAGAACAGATACGCAGTATTTT. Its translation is CASAGTSVRTDTQYF.

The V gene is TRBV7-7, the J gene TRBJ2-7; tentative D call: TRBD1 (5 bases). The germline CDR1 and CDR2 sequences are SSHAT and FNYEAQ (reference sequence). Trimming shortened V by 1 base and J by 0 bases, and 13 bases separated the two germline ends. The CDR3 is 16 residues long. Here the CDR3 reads CASSLEGPHFSYEQYF. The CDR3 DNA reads TGTGCCAGCAGCTTAGAGGGGCCCCATTTCTCCTACGAGCAGTACTTC.

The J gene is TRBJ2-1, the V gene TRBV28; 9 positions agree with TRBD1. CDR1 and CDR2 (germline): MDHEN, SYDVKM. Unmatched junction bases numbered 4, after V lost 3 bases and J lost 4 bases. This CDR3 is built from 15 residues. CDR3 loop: CASSFGGTGYNEQFF. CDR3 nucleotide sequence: TGTGCCAGCAGTTTTGGCGGGACAGGGTACAATGAGCAGTTCTTC.

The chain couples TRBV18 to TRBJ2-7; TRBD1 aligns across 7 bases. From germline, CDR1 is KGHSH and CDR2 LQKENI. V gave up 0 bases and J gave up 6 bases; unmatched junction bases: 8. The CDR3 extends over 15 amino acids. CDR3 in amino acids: CASSPPERQGSEQYF. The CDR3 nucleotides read TGTGCCAGCTCACCACCGGAGCGACAGGGCTCCGAGCAGTACTTC. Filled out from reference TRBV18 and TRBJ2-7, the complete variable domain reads NAGVMQNPRHLVRRRGQEARLRCSPMKGHSHVYWYRQLPEEGLKFMVYLQKENIIDESGMPKERFSAEFPKEGPSILRIQQVVRGDSAAYFCASSPPERQGSEQYFGPGTRLTVT.

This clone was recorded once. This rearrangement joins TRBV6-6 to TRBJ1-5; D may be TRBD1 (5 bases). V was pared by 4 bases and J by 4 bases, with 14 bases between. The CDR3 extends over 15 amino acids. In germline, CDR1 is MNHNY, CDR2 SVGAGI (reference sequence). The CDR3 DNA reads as TGTGCCAGCAGTTCCGCCGACAGATTTAATCAGCCCCAGCATTTT. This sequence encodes CASSSADRFNQPQHF.

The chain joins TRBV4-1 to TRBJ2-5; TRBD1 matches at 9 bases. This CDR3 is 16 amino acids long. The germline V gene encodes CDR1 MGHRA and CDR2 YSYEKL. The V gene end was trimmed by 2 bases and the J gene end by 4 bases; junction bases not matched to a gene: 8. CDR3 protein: CASSQSWTGAVETQYF. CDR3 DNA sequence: TGCGCCAGCAGCCAATCGTGGACAGGGGCTGTAGAGACCCAGTACTTC.

In DNA form, the CDR3 reads TGTGCCATCGGCCGGGACAGGGAAATATATGGCTACACCTTC. Protein: CAIGRDREIYGYTF. The chain carries TRBV5-4 and TRBJ1-2; 9 bases line up with TRBD1. V shed 9 bases and J 5 bases; nucleotides not matched to a gene: 11. The CDR3 consists of 14 residues. Germline assignment: CDR1 SGHNT and CDR2 YYREEE (reference sequence).

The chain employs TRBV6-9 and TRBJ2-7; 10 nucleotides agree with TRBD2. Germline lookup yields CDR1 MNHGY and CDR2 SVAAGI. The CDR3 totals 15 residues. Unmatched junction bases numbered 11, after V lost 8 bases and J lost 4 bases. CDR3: CASGLHGTSAYEQYF. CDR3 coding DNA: TGTGCCAGCGGGTTGCACGGGACTAGCGCTTACGAGCAGTACTTC.

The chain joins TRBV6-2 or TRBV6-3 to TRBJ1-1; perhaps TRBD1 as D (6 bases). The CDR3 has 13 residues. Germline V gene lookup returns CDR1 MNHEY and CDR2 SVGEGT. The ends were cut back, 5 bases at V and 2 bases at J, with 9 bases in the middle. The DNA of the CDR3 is TGTGCCAGCAGTCCGACAGGAAACACTGAAGCTTTCTTT. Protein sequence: CASSPTGNTEAFF.

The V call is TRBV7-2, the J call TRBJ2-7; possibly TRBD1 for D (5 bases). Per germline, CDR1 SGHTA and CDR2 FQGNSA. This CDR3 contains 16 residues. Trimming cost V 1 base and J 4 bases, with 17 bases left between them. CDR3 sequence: CASSLVQGTSPYEQYF. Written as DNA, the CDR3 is TGTGCCAGCAGCTTAGTTCAGGGAACGTCCCCTTACGAGCAGTACTTC.